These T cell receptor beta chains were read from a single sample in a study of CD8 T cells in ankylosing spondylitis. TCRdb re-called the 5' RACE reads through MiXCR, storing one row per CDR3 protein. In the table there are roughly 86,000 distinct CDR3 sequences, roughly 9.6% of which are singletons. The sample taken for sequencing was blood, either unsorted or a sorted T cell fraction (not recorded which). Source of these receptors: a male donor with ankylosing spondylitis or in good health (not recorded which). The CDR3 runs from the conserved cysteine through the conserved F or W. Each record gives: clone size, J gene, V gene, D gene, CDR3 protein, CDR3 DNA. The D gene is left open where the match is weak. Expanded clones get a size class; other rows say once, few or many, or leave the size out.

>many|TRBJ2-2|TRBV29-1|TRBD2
CSVGLAGTTGELFF
TGCAGCGTTGGACTAGCGGGGACCACCGGGGAGCTGTTTTTT
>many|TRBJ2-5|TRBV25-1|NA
CASTPQKGLQETQYF
TGTGCCAGCACCCCCCAGAAGGGGCTTCAAGAGACCCAGTACTTC
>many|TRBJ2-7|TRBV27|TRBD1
CASSDRDRAYEQYF
TGTGCCAGCAGTGACCGGGACAGGGCCTACGAGCAGTACTTC
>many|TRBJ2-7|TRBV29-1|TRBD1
CSLAWIDRQGEGYEQYF
TGCAGCCTAGCTTGGATTGATCGACAGGGTGAGGGTTACGAGCAGTACTTC
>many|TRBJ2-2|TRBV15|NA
CATSTLGNTGELFF
TGTGCCACCAGCACTTTGGGGAACACCGGGGAGCTGTTTTTT
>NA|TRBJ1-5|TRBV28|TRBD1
CASSSTGGNQPQHF
TGTGCCAGCAGTTCTACAGGGGGCAACCAGCCCCAGCATTTT
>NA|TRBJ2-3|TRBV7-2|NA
CASSLAGQQGDTQYF
TGTGCCAGCAGCTTAGCGGGGCAGCAAGGAGATACGCAGTATTTT
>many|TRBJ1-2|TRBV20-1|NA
CSAIPGAELAEGYTF
TGCAGTGCTATTCCCGGGGCCGAACTCGCTGAGGGCTACACCTTC
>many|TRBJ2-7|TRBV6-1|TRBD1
CASSGGGDRGSYEQYF
TGTGCCAGCAGTGGGGGGGGGGACAGGGGATCCTACGAGCAGTACTTC
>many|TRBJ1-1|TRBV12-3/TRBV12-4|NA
CASSLLGGTEAFF
TGTGCCAGCAGCTTACTCGGGGGCACTGAAGCTTTCTTT
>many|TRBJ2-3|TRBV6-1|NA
CASSEGPPHGSTDTQYF
TGTGCCAGCAGTGAAGGGCCACCCCATGGGAGCACAGATACGCAGTATTTT
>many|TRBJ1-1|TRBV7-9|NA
CASSLSYTGEAFF
TGTGCCAGCAGTCTTTCGTATACAGGTGAAGCTTTCTTT
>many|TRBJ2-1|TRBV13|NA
CASSPPGQTYNEQFF
TGTGCCAGCAGCCCCCCGGGACAAACCTACAATGAGCAGTTCTTC
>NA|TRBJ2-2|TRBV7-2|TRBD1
CASSLNRGDTGELFF
TGTGCCAGCAGCTTAAACAGGGGAGACACCGGGGAGCTGTTTTTT
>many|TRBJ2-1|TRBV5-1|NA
CASSFTSGSYNEQFF
TGCGCCAGCAGTTTTACGTCGGGATCCTACAATGAGCAGTTCTTC
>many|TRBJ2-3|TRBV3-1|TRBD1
CASSPGQGADTQYF
TGTGCCAGCAGCCCAGGACAGGGGGCTGATACGCAGTATTTT
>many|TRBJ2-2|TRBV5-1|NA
CASSLDGNTGELFF
TGCGCCAGCAGCTTGGATGGGAACACCGGGGAGCTGTTTTTT
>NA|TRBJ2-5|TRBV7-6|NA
CASSLVQPGPRETQYF
TGTGCCAGCAGCTTAGTACAGCCGGGTCCGCGCGAGACCCAGTACTTC
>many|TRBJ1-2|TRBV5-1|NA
CASSFLSPSNYGYTF
TGCGCCAGCAGCTTTCTAAGTCCCTCTAACTATGGCTACACCTTC
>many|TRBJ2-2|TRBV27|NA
CASSWQGSGELFF
TGTGCCAGCAGTTGGCAGGGGTCCGGGGAGCTGTTTTTT
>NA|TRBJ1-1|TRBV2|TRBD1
CASSESRDRGANTEAFF
TGTGCCAGCAGTGAGTCCCGGGACAGGGGGGCTAACACTGAAGCTTTCTTT
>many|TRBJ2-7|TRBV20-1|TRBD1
CSAREGQGHFHEQYF
TGCAGTGCTAGAGAGGGACAGGGTCATTTCCACGAGCAGTACTTC
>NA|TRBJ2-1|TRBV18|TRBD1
CASSPPGTGLYEQFF
TGTGCCAGCTCACCACCTGGGACAGGGTTGTATGAGCAGTTCTTC
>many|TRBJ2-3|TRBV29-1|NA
CSVVPGGRANSDTQYF
TGCAGCGTCGTACCAGGCGGTAGGGCAAATTCAGATACGCAGTATTTT
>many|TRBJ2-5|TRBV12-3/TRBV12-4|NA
CASRPTSIDETQYF
TGTGCCAGCAGGCCGACTAGTATCGACGAGACCCAGTACTTC
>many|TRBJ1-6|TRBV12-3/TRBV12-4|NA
CASSLGATWGNSPLHF
TGTGCCAGCAGTTTGGGGGCAACCTGGGGAAATTCACCCCTCCACTTT
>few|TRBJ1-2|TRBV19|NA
CASKDGNYGYTF
TGTGCCAGCAAGGACGGGAACTATGGCTACACCTTC
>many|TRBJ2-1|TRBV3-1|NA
CASSLKNEQFF
TGTGCCAGCAGCCTTAAAAATGAGCAGTTCTTC
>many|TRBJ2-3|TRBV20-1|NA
CSAYTDTQYF
TGCAGTGCCTATACAGATACGCAGTATTTT